These 15 T cell receptor beta chains originate from one sample sequenced in a study of T cell repertoires in ileal Crohn's disease. The assay was immunoSEQ multiplex PCR, and TCRdb's table has in-frame clones only and misses some. The sample has around 14,000 clones, about 80% seen once. The material sequenced was ileal tissue. The source is an adult with Crohn's disease.

This clone came up a few times. The CDR3: CASSRSGALTDTQYF. Here the CDR3 DNA reads TGTGCCAGCAGCCGGAGCGGCGCCCTCACAGATACGCAGTATTTT. The rearrangement joins TRBV5-4 to TRBJ2-3, with D possibly matching TRBD2 (5 bases). The CDR3 totals 15 residues. CDR1 SGHNT and CDR2 YYREEE come from the germline V gene (reference sequence). Trimming shortened V by 4 bases and J by 2 bases, and 14 bases separated the two germline ends.

The V gene is TRBV19, the J gene TRBJ1-1; D is uncertain. This CDR3 comprises 14 residues. Germline lookup yields CDR1 LNHDA and CDR2 SQIVND (reference sequence). Trimming took 8 bases from V and 6 from J, leaving 19 bases between them. CDR3: CASVLDGIASEAFF. DNA of the CDR3: TGTGCCAGTGTTCTCGACGGGATAGCCTCTGAAGCTTTCTTT.

This clone was counted between two and nine times. J is TRBJ2-7 and V is TRBV9; 11 nucleotides match TRBD1. The germline gives CDR1 SGDLS, CDR2 YYNGEE. There are 15 residues in the CDR3. Losses at the gene ends were 3 bases for V and 2 bases for J; bases not matched to a gene: 4. The CDR3 spells CASSATGQGAYEQYF. CDR3 DNA: TGTGCCAGCAGCGCCACGGGACAGGGGGCCTACGAGCAGTACTTC.

The table lists this clone with a few counts. This CDR3 reads CAISESGPGLAGVNTHGEQFF. The CDR3, as DNA: TGTGCCATCAGTGAGTCCGGACCGGGACTAGCGGGAGTGAACACCCACGGTGAGCAGTTCTTC. The rearrangement joins TRBV10-3 to TRBJ2-1; 14 bases fit TRBD2. CDR1 and CDR2 from the germline V gene are ENHRY and SYGVKD. There are 21 residues in the CDR3. After removal of 0 bases from V and 9 bases from J, the junction contained 19 bases not matched to a gene.

The chain joins TRBV19 to TRBJ1-2; D not certain. Germline V gene sequence: CDR1 LNHDA, CDR2 SQIVND (reference sequence). CDR3 length: 16 residues. V lost 1 base and J 8 bases, leaving 20 bases between the germline ends. CDR3 region: CASSIASSRGSSGYTF. DNA of the CDR3: TGTGCCAGTAGTATAGCCTCGAGCAGAGGGTCTAGCGGCTACACCTTC.

V usage is TRBV7-2 and J usage is TRBJ2-1; 14 nucleotides agree with TRBD2. V was clipped by 5 bases and J by 2 bases; unmatched bases: 5. The germline V gene has CDR1 SGHTA and CDR2 FQGNSA. This CDR3 comprises 17 residues. The CDR3 coding sequence is TGTGCCAGCAGCCCCCCGGGACTAGCGGGAGCCTACAATGAGCAGTTCTTC. The encoded protein is CASSPPGLAGAYNEQFF. Drawing the rest from reference TRBV7-2 and TRBJ2-1, the complete variable domain is GAGVSQSPSNKVTEKGKDVELRCDPISGHTALYWYRQSLGQGLEFLIYFQGNSAPDKSGLPSDRFSAERTGGSVSTLTIQRTQQEDSAVYLCASSPPGLAGAYNEQFFGPGTRLTVL.

This sequence joins TRBV7-8 and TRBJ1-1; 11 bases align to TRBD1. The CDR3 has 17 amino acids. CDR1 is SGHVS, CDR2 FQNEAQ, per germline. The trim removed 1 base at V and 4 bases at J, leaving 8 bases unmatched. CDR3 residues: CASSLGGSGTGGTEAFF. In DNA form, the CDR3 reads TGTGCCAGCAGCTTAGGAGGGTCCGGGACAGGGGGCACTGAAGCTTTCTTT.

V and J are TRBV4-1 and TRBJ2-3; the match to TRBD2 covers 11 bases. Germline CDR1 reads MGHRA; CDR2 reads YSYEKL. Trimming took 0 bases from V and 5 from J; bases not matched to a gene: 10. The CDR3 loop spans 18 amino acids. The DNA of the CDR3 is TGCGCCAGCAGCCAAGATGAGGGCGTGGGACTAGCGGTAGATACGCAGTATTTT. It translates to CASSQDEGVGLAVDTQYF.

This chain connects TRBV5-1 to TRBJ2-7; TRBD1 matches 7 bases. The CDR3 is 16 amino acids. Trimming removed 4 bases from V and 5 bases from J; junction bases left unmatched: 15. Germline assignment: CDR1 SGHRS and CDR2 YFSETQ. The CDR3 DNA reads as TGCGCCAGCAGCCGGTCGGGAACAGGGGTAGGAAACGAGCAGTACTTC. Amino acid sequence: CASSRSGTGVGNEQYF.

This chain joins TRBV9 and TRBJ1-1; 10 positions match TRBD1. V shed 3 bases, J shed 1 base, and the junction held 3 bases outside the gene matches. In germline, CDR1 is SGDLS, CDR2 YYNGEE. The CDR3 is made up of 15 amino acids. For the CDR3, the DNA is TGTGCCAGCAGCGAGACAGGGGGCTGGAACACTGAAGCTTTCTTT. Amino acids: CASSETGGWNTEAFF.

The rearrangement joins TRBV10-2 to TRBJ2-1, with D possibly TRBD2 on 5 matching bases. V was trimmed by 5 bases and J by 9 bases, leaving 26 bases between them. CDR1 is WSHSY, CDR2 SAAADI, per germline. The CDR3 length is 17 residues. The CDR3 sequence: CASSFSSAEWRLSEQFF. In DNA, the CDR3 is TGCGCCAGCAGTTTCTCTTCGGCCGAATGGAGGTTAAGTGAGCAGTTCTTC.

This sequence joins TRBV6-5 and TRBJ2-1, with 8 bases lining up with TRBD1. Germline CDR1 MNHEY, CDR2 SVGAGI. The CDR3 is made up of 14 amino acids. Trimming cost V 3 bases and J 5 bases; bases outside gene matches: 3. The CDR3 DNA is TGTGCCAGCAGTTATCTGGGACAGGACAATGAGCAGTTCTTC. Translation gives CASSYLGQDNEQFF.

The V call is TRBV2, the J call TRBJ1-2; TRBD1 might be the D (5 bases). Germline V lookup: CDR1 SNHLY, CDR2 FYNNEI. CDR3 length equals 13 residues. The ends were cut back, 6 bases at V and 6 bases at J, with 14 bases in the middle. As DNA, the CDR3 is TGTGCCAGCAGCCTTCAGGGCTCCGATGGCTACACCTTC. Protein: CASSLQGSDGYTF.

The J gene is TRBJ2-2, the V gene TRBV5-1, with TRBD2 matching over 9 bases. Trimming removed 3 bases from V and 4 bases from J; junction bases left unmatched: 7. CDR1 and CDR2 (germline): SGHRS, YFSETQ. The length of the CDR3 is 16 residues. The CDR3 loop is CASSSSLRGGTGELFF. For the CDR3, the DNA is TGCGCCAGCAGCTCCTCCTTGCGGGGGGGCACCGGGGAGCTGTTTTTT.

Written as DNA, the CDR3 is TGTGCCAGCAGCTCTATGCAGAACACTGAAGCTTTCTTT. Translated: CASSSMQNTEAFF. V gene TRBV7-6 combines with J gene TRBJ1-1; D is undetermined. The length of the CDR3 is 13 residues. Deletions cut 4 bases from V and 1 base from J, with 7 bases between. Per germline, CDR1 SGHVS and CDR2 FNYEAQ. The full variable domain, rest sourced from reference TRBV7-6 and TRBJ1-1, is GAGVSQSPRYKVTKRGQDVALRCDPISGHVSLYWYRQALGQGPEFLTYFNYEAQQDKSGLPNDRFSAERPEGSISTLTIQRTEQRDSAMYRCASSSMQNTEAFFGQGTRLTVV.